This T cell receptor beta chain was obtained from a study of shared clonotypes between healthy human individuals. The overall study: Donors had three CD4 naive, three CD4 memory, two CD8 naive and one CD8 memory plate apiece. Points from the study as a whole: Sharing across four donors was seen in 4% to 5% of naive CD4 clonotypes. Naive subsets typically showed greater estimated richness than memory subsets.

Comment on this clone: Its antigen is not known.

Generated by immunoSEQ multiplex PCR, the TCRdb table keeps only in-frame clones and is missing some. The data show approximately 2.4 million clones, with approximately 95% seen just once and roughly 0.13% held by the top ten. Germline V gene sequence: CDR1 MNHNS, CDR2 SASEGT. After removal of 6 bases from V and 3 bases from J, the junction contained 6 bases not matched to a gene. The CDR3 has 15 residues. The sequence was obtained from a man younger than 30 in good health. The chain uses TRBV6-1 and TRBJ2-1; 9 bases line up with TRBD2. The source material was naive CD4+ T cells sorted from blood. Stated subset: CD45RA+ positively selected. This chain's CDR3 is CASSTGLASYNEQFF. The CDR3 DNA sequence: TGTGCCAGCAGCACCGGACTAGCGAGCTACAATGAGCAGTTCTTC.